Listed here is a single TCR beta chain. As yet, its antigen is unknown. Germline CDR1 reads MNHNY; CDR2 reads SVGAGI (reference sequence). Trimming left V 4 bases short and J 0 bases short, with 12 bases between. The CDR3 extends over 15 amino acids. The data were taken from a study of shared clonotypes between healthy human individuals. Broader study findings: Represented genetic and exposure-history diversity was restricted by having few donors.

It was CD45RO-negative cells, positively selected for CCR7, that made up naive CD8 cells, with terminally differentiated effector memory CD45RA+ cells excluded. Caucasian adults residing in Nashville, Tennessee made up all the donors. Genomic DNA of every subset was divided equally among multiple immunoSEQ plates. TCRdb keeps only in-frame clones here, not all; method: immunoSEQ multiplex PCR. This sample has some 2 million clones, with around 96% found just once. The TCR originated in a man between 18 and 35 years old in good health. The chain links TRBV6-6 to TRBJ1-1, with no clear D. Sequenced sample: naive CD8+ T cells sorted from blood. CDR3 sequence (DNA): TGTGCCAGCAGTTCCCCCTCAGTCATGAACACTGAAGCTTTCTTT. Translated, it gives CASSSPSVMNTEAFF.